This is a list of T cell receptor beta chains from one sample in a study of graft-versus-host responses after intestinal transplantation. Assay: immunoSEQ multiplex PCR; the TCRdb copy retains only in-frame clones and omits some. The sample contains about 29,000 clones, 70% to 90% of which appear only once. Sequenced here: PBMCs, sampled about 15 months after intestinal transplantation. The receptors come from a human patient who received an intestinal transplant, so some T cells may come from the graft donor. The CDR3 runs from the conserved cysteine through the conserved F or W. The D gene is left open where the match is weak.

d_call,j_call,v_call,cdr3_nt,cdr3_aa
.,TRBJ1-2,TRBV19,TGTGCCAGTAGTCCCCCCGGGACCGGGGAGAGATATGGCTACACCTTC,CASSPPGTGERYGYTF
.,TRBJ1-5,TRBV11-1,TGTGCCAGCAGCTTGCATAGCAATCAGCCCCAGCATTTT,CASSLHSNQPQHF
.,TRBJ2-7,TRBV7-8,TGTGCCAGCAGCTTACAAGGGTACGAGCAGTACTTC,CASSLQGYEQYF
.,TRBJ2-5,TRBV18,TGTGCCAGCTCACCCCAGGGGAGAGGAGAGACCCAGTACTTC,CASSPQGRGETQYF
.,TRBJ2-1,TRBV7-9,TGTGCCAGCAGCCCTCAGATAAAGCAGTTCTTC,CASSPQIKQFF
.,TRBJ2-7,TRBV28,TGTGCCAGCAGTTCTTCAGGGATCCACGAGCAGTACTTC,CASSSSGIHEQYF
.,TRBJ2-1,TRBV29-1,TGCAGCCTGGCAGGGTTCAGCAATGAGCAGTTCTTC,CSLAGFSNEQFF
TRBD1,TRBJ2-7,TRBV28,TGTGCCAGCAGTCCCCCCGGGACAGCCTACGAGCAGTACTTC,CASSPPGTAYEQYF
.,TRBJ2-7,TRBV28,TGTGCCAGCGGATCCAGGAGTTCGAGCTCCTACGAGCAGTACTTC,CASGSRSSSSYEQYF
.,TRBJ2-7,TRBV6-5,TGTGCCAGCAGAAGAGGGCGCAGGCTCGACGAGCAGTACTTC,CASRRGRRLDEQYF